One sample yielded the 18 T cell receptor beta chains listed below, sequenced in a study of cytomegalovirus exposure and HLA in healthy donors. PCR was performed using 60 Vbeta and 13 Jbeta primers. Repertoires were generated with immunoSEQ multiplex PCR, while TCRdb's copy carries only in-frame clones and drops some. Here the sample spans 150,000 to 200,000 clones, roughly 85% being singletons. Specimen: PBMCs. The receptors shown here come from a woman in her 30s in good health and CMV-seropositive.

This clone was picked up a small number of times. The chain recombines TRBV5-4 with TRBJ2-7, with D unresolved. Germline loops: CDR1 SGHNT, CDR2 YYREEE (reference sequence). V dropped 3 bases and J dropped 6 bases, with 7 bases sitting between them. CDR3 length equals 11 residues. The CDR3 DNA reads as TGTGCCAGCAGCTATCGGTCCGAGCAGTACTTC. This sequence encodes CASSYRSEQYF.

The chain recombines TRBV6-1 with TRBJ2-7; possible D gene TRBD1, 6 bases. The CDR3 is made up of 13 amino acids. Germline V lookup: CDR1 MNHNS, CDR2 SASEGT. V was trimmed by 8 bases and J by 3 bases, leaving 14 bases between them. CDR3 region: CASAGQTHYEQYF. Here the CDR3 DNA reads TGTGCCAGCGCCGGACAGACCCACTACGAGCAGTACTTC.

The gene calls are TRBV4-1 and TRBJ2-5; D perhaps matches TRBD2 (6 bases). Between the trimmed V and J ends, which lost 2 bases and 5 bases, there was a span of 15 bases. This CDR3 has 15 amino acids. The germline CDR1 and CDR2 sequences are MGHRA and YSYEKL. The CDR3, as DNA: TGCGCCAGCAGCCAATCCCCTGGGGCGGGGGAGACCCAGTACTTC. This gives the protein CASSQSPGAGETQYF.

J is TRBJ2-1 and V is TRBV6-1, with 11 bases aligning to TRBD2. CDR1 and CDR2 from the germline V gene are MNHNS and SASEGT. The junction had 7 bases not matched to a gene; V was cut back by 3 bases and J by 0 bases. CDR3 length: 18 residues. CDR3 sequence (DNA): TGTGCCAGCAGTGAGGATAGCGGGAGGGCCGGCTCCTACAATGAGCAGTTCTTC. Residues: CASSEDSGRAGSYNEQFF.

V and J are TRBV2 and TRBJ1-4; 8 nucleotides align to TRBD1. The V segment lost 6 bases and the J segment 7 bases; nucleotides outside the gene matches: 7. In germline, CDR1 is SNHLY, CDR2 FYNNEI. CDR3 length: 14 residues. The CDR3 sequence: CASSLQGEGEKLFF. CDR3 nucleotide sequence: TGTGCCAGCAGCCTACAGGGGGAAGGTGAAAAACTGTTTTTT.

The chain links TRBV10-3 to TRBJ1-2, with 9 bases that match TRBD1. This CDR3 contains 15 residues. V shed 4 bases and J 4 bases; nucleotides not matched to a gene: 7. Germline CDR1 is ENHRY and CDR2 is SYGVKD. In DNA form, the CDR3 reads TGTGCCATCAGTGTGGACAGGGGCCTATCCTATGGCTACACCTTC. Protein product: CAISVDRGLSYGYTF.

The V gene is TRBV11-3, the J gene TRBJ2-1; 8 nucleotides align to TRBD2. The V gene's germline CDR1 is SGHNT and CDR2 YENEEA. The CDR3 runs 15 residues. The ends lost 1 base at V and 5 bases at J; junction bases unmatched: 4. As DNA, the CDR3 is TGTGCCAGCAGCTTAGTTTCTAGCGGGCACAATGAGCAGTTCTTC. Translated, it gives CASSLVSSGHNEQFF.

This clone came up a few times. CDR3 coding DNA: TGTGCCAGCACGACAGGACAAGAGACCCAGTACTTC. Protein product: CASTTGQETQYF. The chain recombines TRBV7-8 with TRBJ2-5, with TRBD1 as a possible D gene (6 bases). The length of the CDR3 is 12 residues. In germline, CDR1 is SGHVS, CDR2 FQNEAQ. With 7 bases removed from V and 2 bases from J, the gap between germline ends came to 8 bases.

With regard to this clone: Different DNA sequences within this sample yield the same CDR3. The chain has TRBV30 and TRBJ2-7; the D gene is possibly TRBD1 (6 bases). The CDR3 is 12 residues long. The germline V gene has CDR1 GTSNPN and CDR2 SVGIG (reference sequence). V was clipped by 1 base and J by 2 bases, with 6 bases between them. The DNA of the CDR3 is TGTGCCTGGAGTGGACAGGCCTACGAGCAGTACTTC. Amino acids: CAWSGQAYEQYF.

The rearrangement joins TRBV20-1 to TRBJ2-7; D uncertain. CDR3 length equals 11 residues. The V gene's germline CDR1 is DFQATT and CDR2 SNEGSKA (reference sequence). Trimming took 6 bases from V and 3 from J, leaving 9 bases between them. This chain's CDR3 is CSAVRRYEQYF. CDR3 nucleotides: TGCAGTGCGGTCAGGCGCTACGAGCAGTACTTC.

V usage is TRBV27 and J usage is TRBJ1-1; 11 nucleotides align to TRBD1. CDR1 is MNHEY and CDR2 is SMNVEV in the germline V gene (reference sequence). V dropped 6 bases and J dropped 5; count of bases not matched to a gene: 8. The CDR3 covers 15 residues. CDR3 sequence: CASSPGQGGRTEAFF. CDR3 DNA sequence: TGTGCCAGCAGCCCGGGACAGGGGGGGAGAACTGAAGCTTTCTTT.

The DNA for the CDR3 is TGTGCCTGGGGGGGGACATCCTACGAGCAGTACTTC. The encoded protein is CAWGGTSYEQYF. The rearrangement joins TRBV6-6 to TRBJ2-7; weak D call: TRBD2 (7 bases). V dropped 11 bases and J dropped 1 base, with 12 bases sitting between them. Germline V lookup: CDR1 MNHNY, CDR2 SVGAGI (reference sequence). The CDR3 extends over 12 amino acids.

Here the CDR3 DNA reads TGTGCCAGCAGCCCTCAACAGGGGGCAAGTGGAAACACCATATATTTT. It yields the protein CASSPQQGASGNTIYF. The chain recombines TRBV5-4 with TRBJ1-3, with 9 bases matching TRBD1. Germline lookup yields CDR1 SGHNT and CDR2 YYREEE (reference sequence). V gave up 4 bases and J gave up 3 bases; unmatched junction bases: 8. CDR3 length: 16 residues.

The CDR3 DNA sequence: TGTGCCAGCAGCCTGAAGGGGGCTAATGAAAAACTGTTTTTT. Translation: CASSLKGANEKLFF. The chain is built from TRBV7-6 and TRBJ1-4; D is perhaps TRBD1 (6 bases). Germline CDR1 SGHVS, CDR2 FNYEAQ. The CDR3 is 14 amino acids. Trimming shortened V by 5 bases and J by 3 bases, and 10 bases separated the two germline ends. Using reference TRBV7-6 and TRBJ1-4 for the parts outside the CDR3, the full variable domain is GAGVSQSPRYKVTKRGQDVALRCDPISGHVSLYWYRQALGQGPEFLTYFNYEAQQDKSGLPNDRFSAERPEGSISTLTIQRTEQRDSAMYRCASSLKGANEKLFFGSGTQLSVL.

The V call is TRBV7-9, the J call TRBJ1-2, with 9 bases matching TRBD1. The CDR3 has 16 amino acids. Unmatched junction bases numbered 9, after V lost 3 bases and J lost 4 bases. Germline assignment: CDR1 SEHNR and CDR2 FQNEAQ (reference sequence). The CDR3 DNA reads as TGTGCCAGCAGCTTGGGCGGTCCACAGGGGGCCTATGGCTACACCTTC. Protein: CASSLGGPQGAYGYTF.

CDR3 sequence: CASSPPRGGAGSYEQYF. The CDR3 DNA follows: TGTGCCAGCAGTCCCCCGAGAGGGGGAGCGGGATCCTACGAGCAGTACTTC. The gene calls are TRBV2 and TRBJ2-7; tentatively, D is TRBD2 (7 bases). The germline gives CDR1 SNHLY, CDR2 FYNNEI. This CDR3 has 17 residues. Trimming pared 5 bases from V and 1 base from J, leaving 21 bases between.

The V call is TRBV11-3, the J call TRBJ2-7, with 7 bases matching TRBD1. With 3 bases clipped from V and 3 bases from J, the junction kept 2 bases outside the gene matches. This CDR3 has 13 amino acids. The V gene's germline CDR1 is SGHNT and CDR2 YENEEA. The CDR3 DNA is TGTGCCAGCAGCTTCGGGACAGACTACGAGCAGTACTTC. Protein sequence: CASSFGTDYEQYF.

The CDR3 DNA reads as TGTGCCAGCAGTTTAGGACAGAAATATGGCTACACCTTC. This sequence encodes CASSLGQKYGYTF. V is TRBV27 and J is TRBJ1-2, with a tentative D call TRBD1 (6 bases). The CDR3 runs 13 residues. Germline CDR1 reads MNHEY; CDR2 reads SMNVEV (reference sequence). Between the trimmed V and J ends, which lost 2 bases and 5 bases, there was a span of 9 bases.